The 30 T cell receptor beta chains presented below share a single source sample, sequenced in a study of cytomegalovirus exposure and HLA in healthy donors. The PCR ran on 60 Vbeta and 13 Jbeta primers. The protocol was immunoSEQ multiplex PCR, while the TCRdb copy is restricted to in-frame clones and leaves out a portion. The sample consists of over 100,000 clones, around 77% of them appearing once. Sequencing input: PBMCs. Source of these receptors: a male donor in good health and CMV-seropositive.

The CDR3 spells CASSKRITSGNIQYF. The CDR3, as DNA: TGTGCCAGTAGCAAACGAATAACTAGCGGAAACATTCAGTACTTC. V gene TRBV19 combines with J gene TRBJ2-4; TRBD2 agrees at 8 bases. V was clipped by 6 bases and J by 6 bases; unmatched bases: 10. The CDR3 spans 15 residues. CDR1 is LNHDA and CDR2 is SQIVND in the germline V gene (reference sequence).

The rearrangement links TRBV18 to TRBJ1-1; 9 bases are a match to TRBD1. The CDR3 is 14 residues long. V shed 4 bases and J 6 bases; nucleotides not matched to a gene: 6. Germline assignment: CDR1 KGHSH and CDR2 LQKENI. The CDR3 protein is CASSLDRGMPEAFF. The CDR3 nucleotides read TGTGCCAGCTCACTGGACAGGGGTATGCCTGAAGCTTTCTTT.

V gene TRBV30 combines with J gene TRBJ1-1; D gene ambiguous. Per the germline V gene, CDR1 is GTSNPN and CDR2 is SVGIG (reference sequence). This CDR3 has 12 residues. Trimming shortened V by 5 bases and J by 1 base, and 8 bases separated the two germline ends. The CDR3 coding sequence is TGTGCCTGGGTCAGAGGGAACACTGAAGCTTTCTTT. Translating gives CAWVRGNTEAFF.

The chain has TRBV6-5 and TRBJ1-1; tentative D call: TRBD1 (5 bases). The CDR3 is 13 residues long. The ends were cut back, 5 bases at V and 4 bases at J, with 11 bases in the middle. Germline CDR1 MNHEY, CDR2 SVGAGI. The CDR3 DNA sequence: TGTGCCAGCAGTCCGGGGGAGGGCACTGAAGCTTTCTTT. Its protein product is CASSPGEGTEAFF.

The rearrangement joins TRBV5-4 to TRBJ2-3; the match to TRBD2 covers 11 bases. The CDR3 contains 16 residues. Germline CDR1 is SGHNT and CDR2 is YYREEE (reference sequence). V lost 4 bases and J lost 4; bases outside the gene matches: 8. DNA for the CDR3: TGTGCCAGCAGCCATGCTCTAGCGGGGGGCGCAGATACGCAGTATTTT. As protein: CASSHALAGGADTQYF.

The chain joins TRBV6-6 to TRBJ1-1; unclear D gene. The CDR3 runs 13 residues. Germline-derived CDR1 and CDR2 are MNHNY and SVGAGI (reference sequence). The ends were cut back, 6 bases at V and 0 bases at J, with 8 bases in the middle. The CDR3 is CASSPGMNTEAFF. Here the CDR3 DNA reads TGTGCCAGCAGCCCCGGTATGAACACTGAAGCTTTCTTT.

The chain uses TRBV28 and TRBJ1-5, with 7 bases fitting TRBD1. CDR3 size: 15 residues. Germline CDR1 and CDR2: MDHEN and SYDVKM. V shed 2 bases, J shed 1 base, and the junction held 2 bases outside the gene matches. The CDR3 loop is CASSLHRGSNQPQHF. The CDR3 bases are TGTGCCAGCAGTTTACACAGGGGAAGCAATCAGCCCCAGCATTTT.

This clone was seen just once. The rearrangement links TRBV7-2 to TRBJ2-5; perhaps TRBD1 as D (5 bases). The tail of the sequence fits TRBJ2-7 better, so the J call may be wrong. The CDR3 runs to 15 residues. Germline lookup yields CDR1 SGHTA and CDR2 FQGNSA. The CDR3 is CASSLTRVNSYEQYF. The CDR3 DNA reads as TGTGCCAGCAGCTTAACCAGGGTCAACTCCTACGAGCAGTACTTC.

This chain joins TRBV2 and TRBJ2-7; D gene ambiguous. The CDR3 has 13 amino acids. Germline V gene lookup returns CDR1 SNHLY and CDR2 FYNNEI. Trimming shortened V by 8 bases and J by 0 bases, and 11 bases separated the two germline ends. CDR3 DNA: TGTGCCAGCGTGCCAGTTCCCTCCTACGAGCAGTACTTC. Residues: CASVPVPSYEQYF.

The gene calls are TRBV6-1 and TRBJ2-3; perhaps TRBD1 as D (5 bases). V lost 6 bases, J lost 4 bases, and 14 bases lay in between. Per germline, CDR1 MNHNS and CDR2 SASEGT. CDR3 length: 14 residues. The CDR3 region is CASSPTKGSDTQYF. CDR3 bases: TGTGCCAGCAGCCCCACGAAGGGGTCAGATACGCAGTATTTT.

The V gene is TRBV19, the J gene TRBJ1-2; 9 bases align to TRBD1. Looked up from germline, CDR1 is LNHDA and CDR2 is SQIVND (reference sequence). The CDR3 loop spans 15 amino acids. With 5 bases clipped from V and 7 bases from J, the junction kept 11 bases outside the gene matches. The CDR3 spells CASSHRDREVSGYTF. CDR3 DNA: TGTGCCAGTAGTCACCGGGACAGGGAAGTGAGTGGCTACACCTTC.

This clone was seen only a few times. The gene calls are TRBV15 and TRBJ2-7; the match to TRBD1 covers 7 bases. The ends lost 0 bases at V and 3 bases at J; junction bases unmatched: 8. The germline CDR1 and CDR2 sequences are LNHNV and YYDKDF (reference sequence). The CDR3 consists of 16 residues. The CDR3 DNA reads TGTGCCACCAGCAGAGAAAAGCCGGGACAGTACTACGAGCAGTACTTC. The encoded protein is CATSREKPGQYYEQYF. The entire variable domain, with the rest obtained from reference TRBV15 and TRBJ2-7, is as follows: DAMVIQNPRYQVTQFGKPVTLSCSQTLNHNVMYWYQQKSSQAPKLLFHYYDKDFNNEADTPDNFQSRRPNTSFCFLDIRSPGLGDTAMYLCATSREKPGQYYEQYFGPGTRLTVT.

The V call is TRBV5-1, the J call TRBJ1-4; TRBD1 matches 7 bases. Looked up from germline, CDR1 is SGHRS and CDR2 is YFSETQ. V lost 4 bases, J lost 8 bases, and 11 bases stayed unmatched. The CDR3 contains 15 residues. The CDR3 region has the DNA TGCGCCAGCAGCCCTAGGACAGGAGGGGGAGAAAAACTGTTTTTT. Protein: CASSPRTGGGEKLFF.

This clone was counted only a few times. The chain combines TRBV15 with TRBJ1-1; D call uncertain. Trimming cost V 3 bases and J 3 bases, with 11 bases left between them. This CDR3 has 14 amino acids. Germline loops: CDR1 LNHNV, CDR2 YYDKDF (reference sequence). CDR3 protein: CATSRSRSDTEAFF. The CDR3, as DNA: TGTGCCACCAGCAGGTCCCGATCGGACACTGAAGCTTTCTTT.

The chain links TRBV11-2 to TRBJ1-2, with D perhaps matching TRBD1 (5 bases). The germline CDR1 and CDR2 sequences are SGHAT and FQNNGV. V dropped 1 base and J dropped 6 bases, with 21 bases sitting between them. This CDR3 is 17 amino acids long. This CDR3 is CASSLGAGPPGADGYTF. The CDR3 nucleotides read TGTGCCAGCAGCTTAGGGGCAGGCCCCCCTGGGGCGGATGGCTACACCTTC.

V is TRBV7-6 and J is TRBJ2-7; TRBD1 agrees at 9 bases. The CDR3 runs to 15 residues. Trimming cost V 0 bases and J 6 bases; bases outside gene matches: 6. The germline CDR1 and CDR2 sequences are SGHVS and FNYEAQ. In DNA form, the CDR3 reads TGTGCCAGCAGCTTAGCTTCGGGACAGGGAACCGAGCAGTACTTC. Translation gives CASSLASGQGTEQYF.

This chain links TRBV7-9 with TRBJ1-4; 7 positions agree with TRBD1. The CDR3 consists of 14 residues. V was pared by 2 bases and J by 5 bases, with 2 bases of the junction left unmatched. In germline, CDR1 is SEHNR, CDR2 FQNEAQ (reference sequence). Here the CDR3 reads CASSLTGENEKLFF. The CDR3 DNA is TGTGCCAGCAGCTTAACAGGGGAGAATGAAAAACTGTTTTTT.

The J gene is TRBJ2-7, the V gene TRBV19; D is perhaps TRBD2 (5 bases). This CDR3 is 15 amino acids long. Trimming took 3 bases from V and 3 from J, leaving 15 bases between them. Per germline, CDR1 LNHDA and CDR2 SQIVND (reference sequence). CDR3 sequence (DNA): TGTGCCAGTAGTATCAAGGAGCGGTGGGTCTACGAGCAGTACTTC. It encodes CASSIKERWVYEQYF.

The V call is TRBV19, the J call TRBJ2-2; unclear D gene. Germline CDR1 and CDR2: LNHDA and SQIVND (reference sequence). Trimming took off 5 bases at V and 8 bases at J, with 15 bases between the two ends. This CDR3 comprises 14 residues. The CDR3: CASSPSRVVGELFF. The CDR3 DNA sequence: TGTGCCAGTAGTCCCTCCCGGGTCGTGGGGGAGCTGTTTTTT. The entire variable domain, with the rest obtained from reference TRBV19 and TRBJ2-2, is as follows: DGGITQSPKYLFRKEGQNVTLSCEQNLNHDAMYWYRQDPGQGLRLIYYSQIVNDFQKGDIAEGYSVSREKKESFPLTVTSAQKNPTAFYLCASSPSRVVGELFFGEGSRLTVL.

The rearrangement links TRBV6-1 to TRBJ2-5, with 10 bases fitting TRBD2. J was trimmed by 3 bases and V by 3 bases; bases with no gene match: 4. CDR1 is MNHNS, CDR2 SASEGT, per germline. The CDR3 is 15 amino acids. CDR3: CASSEGLAIKETQYF. The DNA for the CDR3 is TGTGCCAGCAGTGAGGGACTAGCGATCAAAGAGACCCAGTACTTC.

This clone appeared once. J is TRBJ2-3 and V is TRBV6-6, with D tentatively TRBD1 (6 bases). Germline loops: CDR1 MNHNY, CDR2 SVGAGI (reference sequence). The CDR3 has 16 residues. The V end was cut by 2 bases, the J end by 6 bases, with 18 bases between. CDR3 coding DNA: TGTGCCAGCAGTTACGATTTAACAGGGACCGGGGATACGCAGTATTTT. Protein product: CASSYDLTGTGDTQYF.

The CDR3 region has the DNA TGTGCCACCAGCAGGGGCCGACCAGACTACGAGCAGTACTTC. Translated, it gives CATSRGRPDYEQYF. The chain links TRBV15 to TRBJ2-7; D not certain. The CDR3 extends over 14 amino acids. Deletions cut 3 bases from V and 3 bases from J, with 12 bases between. The germline V gene has CDR1 LNHNV and CDR2 YYDKDF (reference sequence).

This clone was counted only a few times. V usage is TRBV15 and J usage is TRBJ1-2; D gene ambiguous. The length of the CDR3 is 17 residues. From germline, CDR1 is LNHNV and CDR2 YYDKDF (reference sequence). V shed 0 bases and J shed 3 bases, with 17 bases lying between them. The CDR3 region is CATSRDLMGVPDYGYTF. The CDR3 nucleotides read TGTGCCACCAGCAGAGATTTGATGGGAGTTCCGGACTATGGCTACACCTTC.

This chain connects TRBV6-5 to TRBJ2-1; 10 bases agree with TRBD2. This CDR3 is 15 amino acids long. Germline loops: CDR1 MNHEY, CDR2 SVGAGI. With V trimmed by 6 bases and J by 6 bases, 8 bases remained unmatched. In nucleotides, the CDR3 is TGTGCCAGCAGCCTCAGCGGGGGGGCCATCAATGAGCAGTTCTTC. Its protein product is CASSLSGGAINEQFF.

On this clone itself: The junction shows a germline mismatch at one end, possibly a read error. This chain uses TRBV2 with TRBJ1-2; the match to TRBD1 covers 8 bases. The CDR3 is made up of 15 amino acids. In germline, CDR1 is SNHLY, CDR2 FYNNEI. CDR3 DNA: TGTGCTAGCAGTTCTGAAACAGGGGGTTCAGCTGGCTACACCTTC. It encodes CASSSETGGSAGYTF. The full variable domain, in which reference TRBV2 and TRBJ1-2 provide the parts outside the CDR3, is EPEVTQTPSHQVTQMGQEVILRCVPISNHLYFYWYRQILGQKVEFLVSFYNNEISEKSEIFDDQFSVERPDGSNFTLKIRSTKLEDSAMYFCASSSETGGSAGYTFGSGTRLTVV.

V usage is TRBV5-7 and J usage is TRBJ2-3, with 9 nucleotides matching TRBD1. TRBV5-7 is an ORF for which the function is uncertain. This CDR3 is built from 13 residues. V lost 4 bases to trimming and J lost 7 bases; unmatched junction nucleotides: 4. The CDR3 sequence is CASSRNRGHTQYF. CDR3 nucleotides: TGTGCCAGCAGCAGGAACAGGGGGCATACGCAGTATTTT.

This clone was picked up a small number of times. In DNA, the CDR3 is TGTGCCATCAAGCCCGGTCTAGCGGGAGACGAGCAGTACTTC. This sequence encodes CAIKPGLAGDEQYF. The chain has TRBV10-3 and TRBJ2-7; 10 nucleotides align to TRBD2. CDR1 is ENHRY and CDR2 is SYGVKD in the germline V gene. The V gene end was trimmed by 7 bases and the J gene end by 5 bases; junction bases not matched to a gene: 8. This CDR3 is 14 amino acids long.

The table lists this clone with a few counts. This sequence joins TRBV7-9 and TRBJ1-2; TRBD1 agrees at 10 bases. From germline, CDR1 is SEHNR and CDR2 FQNEAQ (reference sequence). The CDR3 is made up of 14 amino acids. V shed 4 bases and J 6 bases; nucleotides not matched to a gene: 5. The CDR3 DNA is TGTGCCAGCAGCTCCCAGACAGGGGGCGATGGCTACACCTTC. Amino acids: CASSSQTGGDGYTF.

This sequence joins TRBV6-5 and TRBJ2-1; 11 nucleotides match TRBD1. V trimming: 4 bases; J trimming: 15 bases; junction bases outside the gene matches: 5. In germline, CDR1 is MNHEY, CDR2 SVGAGI. This CDR3 contains 12 residues. The CDR3 DNA is TGTGCCAGCAGTTCGGACAGGGGGCGTGGGTTCTTC. It is translated as CASSSDRGRGFF.

This clone was found a few times. The J gene is TRBJ2-3, the V gene TRBV7-2; D ambiguous. Germline CDR1 is SGHTA and CDR2 is FQGNSA. The CDR3 runs to 15 residues. V was trimmed by 0 bases and J by 0 bases, leaving 7 bases between them. CDR3 nucleotides: TGTGCCAGCAGCTTAGCAACAGCTAGCACAGATACGCAGTATTTT. Residues: CASSLATASTDTQYF.